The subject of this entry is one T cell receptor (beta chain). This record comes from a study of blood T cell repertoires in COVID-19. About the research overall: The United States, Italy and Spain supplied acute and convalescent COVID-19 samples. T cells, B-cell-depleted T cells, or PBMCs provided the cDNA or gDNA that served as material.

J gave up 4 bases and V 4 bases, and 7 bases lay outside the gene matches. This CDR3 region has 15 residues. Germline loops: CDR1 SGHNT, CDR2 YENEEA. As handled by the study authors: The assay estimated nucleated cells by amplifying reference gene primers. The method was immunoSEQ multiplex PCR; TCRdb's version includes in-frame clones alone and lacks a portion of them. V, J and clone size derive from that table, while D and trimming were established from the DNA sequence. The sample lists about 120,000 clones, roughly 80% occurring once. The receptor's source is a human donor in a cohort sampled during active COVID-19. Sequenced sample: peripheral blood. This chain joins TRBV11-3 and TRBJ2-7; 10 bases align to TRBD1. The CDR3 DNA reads TGTGCCAGCAGCTCCCGGGACAGGGGTTGGTACGAGCAGTACTTC. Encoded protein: CASSSRDRGWYEQYF.